The clone carrying this T cell receptor beta chain was counted a single time. Its antigen is not known. The source of the sample is a study of cytomegalovirus exposure and HLA in healthy donors. Study-level results: Owing to their indistinguishability, certain V segments, notably TRBV6-2 and TRBV6-3, were excluded. Associated with cytomegalovirus, according to the listing, were 150 to 200 TCR beta chains.

Per germline, CDR1 SGHTS and CDR2 YDEGEE. This CDR3 contains 14 residues. Trimming removed 0 bases from V and 6 bases from J, with 9 bases in between. It was with 60 Vbeta and 13 Jbeta primers that the PCR ran. The data were produced by immunoSEQ multiplex PCR, yet TCRdb's version contains in-frame clones alone and is incomplete. The sample carries 85,000 to 100,000 clones, around 77% recorded once. The chain uses TRBV5-8 and TRBJ2-2; D is ambiguous. The TCR was taken from a middle-aged man in good health and CMV-seronegative. The sequencing sample was made of PBMCs. The CDR3 loop reads CASSLAQAAGELFF. The CDR3 nucleotides are TGTGCCAGCAGCTTGGCCCAAGCCGCCGGGGAGCTGTTTTTT.